This T cell receptor beta chain was obtained from a study of regulatory T cells in long-lasting Graves disease. Study-level findings and limits: A greater number of public clonotypes (around 3,000) was shared by persistent patients than by new patients (approximately 880).

Building the TCR beta libraries relied on iRepertoire HTBI primers, and CDR3 regions underwent Arm-PCR. Using its own MiXCR run on the multiplex PCR reads, TCRdb lists one record per CDR3 protein. The sample consists of roughly 430,000 distinct CDR3 sequences, about a sixth of them appearing once. Time point given: newly diagnosed GD, antithyroid drugs for less than 3 months. RNA extracted from PBMCs served as the sequencing template. This CDR3 region has 15 residues. V was cut by 7 bases and J by 9 bases, with 22 bases left in between. Germline-derived CDR1 and CDR2 are MNHEY and SMNVEV (reference sequence). Ten or more counts support this clonotype. Its antigen is unidentified. The same data also contributed to another study, on T cells in Graves' hyperthyroidism and ophthalmopathy.

V usage is TRBV27 and J usage is TRBJ2-1, with D perhaps TRBD2 (6 bases). The specimen was peripheral blood mononuclear cells (PBMCs), collected at new diagnosis, from a patient treated with antithyroid drugs. The TCR was taken from a woman in her twenties or thirties with Graves disease. DNA of the CDR3: TGTGCCAGCAACTACGAGGTAGCGGCGGACGGTGAGCAGTTCTTC. Protein sequence: CASNYEVAADGEQFF.